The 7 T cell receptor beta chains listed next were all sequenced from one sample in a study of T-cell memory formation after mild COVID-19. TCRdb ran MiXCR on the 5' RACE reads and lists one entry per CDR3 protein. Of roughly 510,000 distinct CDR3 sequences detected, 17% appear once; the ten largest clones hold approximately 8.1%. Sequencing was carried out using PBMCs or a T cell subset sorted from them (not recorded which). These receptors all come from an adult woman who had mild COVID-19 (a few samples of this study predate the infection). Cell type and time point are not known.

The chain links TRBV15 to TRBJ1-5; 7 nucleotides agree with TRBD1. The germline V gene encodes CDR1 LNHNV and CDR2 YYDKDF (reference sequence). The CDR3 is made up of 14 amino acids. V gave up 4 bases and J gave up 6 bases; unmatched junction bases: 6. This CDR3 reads CATSNGGGRQPQHF. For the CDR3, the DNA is TGTGCCACCAGCAATGGAGGGGGCCGTCAGCCCCAGCATTTT.

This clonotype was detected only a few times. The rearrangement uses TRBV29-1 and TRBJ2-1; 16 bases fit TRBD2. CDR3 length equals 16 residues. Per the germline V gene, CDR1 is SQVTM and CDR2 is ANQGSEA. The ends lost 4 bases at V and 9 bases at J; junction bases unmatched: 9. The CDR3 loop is CSVAQGLAGGPSEQFF. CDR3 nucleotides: TGCAGCGTTGCACAGGGACTAGCGGGAGGGCCGAGTGAGCAGTTCTTC.

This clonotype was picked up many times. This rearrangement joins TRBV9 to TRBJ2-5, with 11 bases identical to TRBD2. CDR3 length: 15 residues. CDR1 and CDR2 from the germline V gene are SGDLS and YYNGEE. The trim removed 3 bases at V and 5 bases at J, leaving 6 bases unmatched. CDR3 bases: TGTGCCAGCAGCGCAGTACTAGCGGGAGTGGAGACCCAGTACTTC. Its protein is CASSAVLAGVETQYF. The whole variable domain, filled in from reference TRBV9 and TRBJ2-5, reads DSGVTQTPKHLITATGQRVTLRCSPRSGDLSVYWYQQSLDQGLQFLIQYYNGEERAKGNILERFSAQQFPDLHSELNLSSLELGDSALYFCASSAVLAGVETQYFGPGTRLLVL.

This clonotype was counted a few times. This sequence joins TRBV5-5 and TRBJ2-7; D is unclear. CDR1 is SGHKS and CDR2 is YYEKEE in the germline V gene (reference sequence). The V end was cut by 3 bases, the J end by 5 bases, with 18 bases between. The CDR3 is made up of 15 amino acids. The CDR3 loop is CASSSSDRVFDEQYF. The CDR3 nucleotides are TGTGCCAGCAGCTCCAGTGACCGGGTTTTCGACGAGCAGTACTTC.

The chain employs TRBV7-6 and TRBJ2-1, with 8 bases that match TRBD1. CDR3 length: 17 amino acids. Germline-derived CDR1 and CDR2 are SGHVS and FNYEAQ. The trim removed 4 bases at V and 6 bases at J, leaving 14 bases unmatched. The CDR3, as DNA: TGTGCCAGCAGCTCCCTCCTGGGGCACACAGGGGGCAATGAGCAGTTCTTC. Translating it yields CASSSLLGHTGGNEQFF.

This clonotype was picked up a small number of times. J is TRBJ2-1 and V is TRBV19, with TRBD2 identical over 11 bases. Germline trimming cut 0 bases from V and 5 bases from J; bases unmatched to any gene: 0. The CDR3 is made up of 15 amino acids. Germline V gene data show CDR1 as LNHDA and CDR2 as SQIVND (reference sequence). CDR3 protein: CASSIEGLADNEQFF. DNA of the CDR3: TGTGCCAGTAGTATAGAGGGACTAGCGGACAATGAGCAGTTCTTC.

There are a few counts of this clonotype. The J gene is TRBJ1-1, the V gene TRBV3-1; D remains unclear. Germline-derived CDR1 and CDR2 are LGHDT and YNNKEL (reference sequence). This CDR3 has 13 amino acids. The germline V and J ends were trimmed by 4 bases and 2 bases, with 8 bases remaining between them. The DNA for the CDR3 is TGTGCCAGCAGCCCCCACGGTAACACTGAAGCTTTCTTT. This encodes CASSPHGNTEAFF.